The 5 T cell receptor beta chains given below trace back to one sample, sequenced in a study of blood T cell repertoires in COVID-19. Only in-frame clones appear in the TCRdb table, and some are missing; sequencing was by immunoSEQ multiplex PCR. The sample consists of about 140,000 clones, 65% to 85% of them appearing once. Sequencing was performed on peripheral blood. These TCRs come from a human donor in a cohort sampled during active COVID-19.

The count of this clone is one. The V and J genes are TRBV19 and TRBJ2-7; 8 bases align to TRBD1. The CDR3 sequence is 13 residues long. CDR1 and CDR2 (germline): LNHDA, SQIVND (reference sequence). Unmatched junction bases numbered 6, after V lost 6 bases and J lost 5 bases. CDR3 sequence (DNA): TGTGCCAGTAGCCTGGACAGGGCCGACGAGCAGTACTTC. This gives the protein CASSLDRADEQYF.

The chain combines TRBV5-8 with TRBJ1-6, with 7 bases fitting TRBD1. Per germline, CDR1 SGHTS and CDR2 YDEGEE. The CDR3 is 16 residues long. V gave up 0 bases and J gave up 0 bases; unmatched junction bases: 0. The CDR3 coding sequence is TGTGCCAGCAGCTTGGGGGACAGCTCCTATAATTCACCCCTCCACTTT. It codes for CASSLGDSSYNSPLHF.

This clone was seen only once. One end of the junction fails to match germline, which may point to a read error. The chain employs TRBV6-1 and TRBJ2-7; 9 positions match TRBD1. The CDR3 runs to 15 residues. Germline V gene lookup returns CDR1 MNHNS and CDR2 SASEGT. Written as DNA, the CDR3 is TGTGCCAGCAGTGAAGCGGGGACAGGGCCCCAGAGGAGGATCTTC. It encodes CASSEAGTGPQRRIF.

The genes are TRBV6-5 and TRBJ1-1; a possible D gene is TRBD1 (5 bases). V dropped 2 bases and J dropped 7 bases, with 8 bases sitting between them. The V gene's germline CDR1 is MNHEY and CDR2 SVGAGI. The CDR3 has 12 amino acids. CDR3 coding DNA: TGTGCCAGCAGTTACGGGGGGATTGAAGCTTTCTTT. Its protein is CASSYGGIEAFF.

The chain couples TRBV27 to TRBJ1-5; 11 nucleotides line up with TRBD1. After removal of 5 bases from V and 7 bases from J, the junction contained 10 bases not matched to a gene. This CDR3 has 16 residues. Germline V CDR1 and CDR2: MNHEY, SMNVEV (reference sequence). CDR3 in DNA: TGTGCCAGCAGTGCCCGGACAGGGGGCGCGTACCAGCCCCAGCATTTT. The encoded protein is CASSARTGGAYQPQHF.